The sequence of this TCR beta chain was determined in a study of immune cell composition in non-small cell lung cancer. Sequenced by immunoSEQ multiplex PCR; TCRdb stores in-frame clones only, minus some. The sample lists some 2,700 clones, roughly 80% occurring once. Trimming took 4 bases from V and 2 from J, leaving 8 bases between them. The CDR3 has 13 amino acids. Germline V lookup: CDR1 SGHVS, CDR2 FNYEAQ. This clone was recorded once. The TCR comes from a human donor with non-small cell lung cancer. Sequenced sample: lung tumor tissue. The chain links TRBV7-6 to TRBJ1-1; D not resolved. The CDR3 is CASSSLLNTEAFF. The CDR3, as DNA: TGTGCCAGCAGCTCACTCCTTAACACTGAAGCTTTCTTT.